This paragraph reports one T cell receptor beta chain. Its antigen is still unknown. No quality values exist for individual bases; no much larger clone is one base distant. The sample is drawn from a study of OX40 agonist ivuxolimab in advanced cancers. Broadly, across the study: Ivuxolimab was an agonistic, fully human IgG2 monoclonal antibody directed against OX40 (CD134), a costimulatory receptor. Of the 50 or so patients in dose escalation, 19 had hepatocellular carcinoma, about 15 had melanoma, 9 had renal cell carcinoma and 9 had head and neck cancer. The purpose of peripheral TCRbeta sequencing was to test whether ivuxolimab changed TCR sequence diversity and led to clonal T-cell expansion. In the dose-escalation cohort, over 65% of patients were male, and the mean age was approximately 60 years, with a range of about 20 to 79. The paper describes the monotherapy dose-escalation part (N of about 47 patients) of the phase I trial of ivuxolimab. Partial responses were achieved by three dose-escalation patients, of whom one had hepatocellular carcinoma and two had cutaneous melanoma. Intravenous ivuxolimab was administered to patients every 2 weeks at six dose levels: 0.01, 0.1, 0.3, 1.5, 3 and 10 mg/kg. Patients were allowed to have had prior anti-PD-1, anti-PD-L1 or anti-CTLA-4 therapy, and approximately 40% of the dose-escalation patients had been treated with checkpoint inhibitors. The full study reports these points: In partial responders in the 0.1-3.0 mg/kg groups, normalized peripheral clonal expansion was found to be among the lowest, especially among CD8+ T cells. Clonal expansion of both CD4+ and CD8+ blood T cells was observed from baseline to week 6 at doses 0.1 to 3.0 mg/kg. Low levels of normalized T-cell clonal expansion were also seen in some patients who did not respond. Which antigens the clonally expanded peripheral T cells were specific for was not determined. After ivuxolimab, CD8+ T cells had more expanded clones than CD4+ T cells on average.

There are 15 amino acids in the CDR3, from cysteine to phenylalanine inclusive. This entry keeps only the CDR3 DNA: 45 bases, framed from base 1. Per the germline V gene (reference sequence), SEHNR is the CDR1 and FQNEAQ is the CDR2. V is clipped by 1 base and J by 2 bases, and the sequence between their germline boundaries is 9 bases long. Genomic DNA was extracted from sorted cells for sequencing of the TCRbeta CDR3 region. TCRbeta CDR3 regions were sequenced using the immunoSEQ Assay. The source is immuneACCESS, and TCRdb retained only in-frame sequences with V and J called. Part of the clones is not carried over; for the studies checked, unresolved V genes explain less than half of this, and the remainder is unexplained. This sample holds about 42,000 clones; just under 90% were observed only once. The biggest ten clones account for approximately 6% of the sample. The trial excluded patients who had a history of autoimmune disease or were on systemic immunosuppression. Peripheral blood for TCR sequencing was collected from all dose cohorts at baseline, on cycle 4 day 1, and on cycle 7 day 1. Samples were obtained from an open-label, multicenter, first-in-human phase I dose-escalation trial of ivuxolimab. Adults with locally advanced or metastatic head and neck squamous cell, hepatocellular, melanoma or renal cell carcinoma were enrolled in the trial. Before TCR sequencing, CD4+ T cells and CD8+ T cells from peripheral blood were sorted into separate populations.

This chain is built from TRBV7-9 and TRBJ1-5; the D gene lacks a confident call. The origin of this receptor is an adult with an advanced solid tumor such as melanoma, head and neck, liver or kidney cancer. The material sequenced was CD4+ or CD8+ T cells sorted from blood, taken in a trial of the OX40 agonist ivuxolimab. Here the CDR3 is given as CASSLGSGGNQPQHF. The nucleotide sequence reads as follows: TGTGCCAGCAGCTTAGGATCGGGCGGCAATCAGCCCCAGCATTTT.